The source of this TCR beta chain is a study of T cells expressing NK-cell markers. Study-wide context: Sorted CD3+CD56+NKG2C+, CD3+CD56+NKG2C- and CD3+CD56-NKG2C+ T-cell subsets were beta-chain profiled.

CDR3 length: 13 residues. Study-wide points: Dominant NKG2C+ clonotypes made up roughly 1.0-7.5% of CD8+ T cells in roughly 6 donors. The leading position in the CD3+CD56-NKG2C+ fraction of several donors also went to these clonotypes. HCMV specificity was not established for the expanded NKG2C+ T cell clones.

No DNA is given; TCRdb re-called the 5' RACE reads and lists each CDR3 protein once. The table for this sample gives about 400,000 distinct CDR3 sequences. Regarding this clonotype: Its antigen is not identified.

The receptor's source is a woman in her 50s in good health. The gene calls are TRBV12-3 or TRBV12-4 and TRBJ1-4; absent DNA, TCRdb's TRBD1 call cannot be checked. The sample taken for sequencing was blood T cells: a sorted CD56 or NKG2C T cell subset, CD4+ or CD8+ T cells, or bulk PBMC T cells (not recorded which). The CDR3 loop is CASTTDRGGKLFF.